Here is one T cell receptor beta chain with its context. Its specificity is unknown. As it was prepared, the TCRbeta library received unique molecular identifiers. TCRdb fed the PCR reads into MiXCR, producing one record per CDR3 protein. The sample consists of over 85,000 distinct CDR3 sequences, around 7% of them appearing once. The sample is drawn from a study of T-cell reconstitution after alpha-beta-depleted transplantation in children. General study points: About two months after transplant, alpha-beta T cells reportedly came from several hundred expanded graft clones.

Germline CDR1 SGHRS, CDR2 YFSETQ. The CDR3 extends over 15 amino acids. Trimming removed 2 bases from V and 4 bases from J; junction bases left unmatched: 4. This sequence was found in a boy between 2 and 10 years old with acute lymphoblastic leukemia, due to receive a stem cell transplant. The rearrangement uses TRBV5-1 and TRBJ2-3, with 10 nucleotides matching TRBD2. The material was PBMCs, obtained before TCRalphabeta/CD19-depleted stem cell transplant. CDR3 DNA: TGCGCCAGCAGCTTCACTAGCGGGGCCCCAGATACGCAGTATTTT. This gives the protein CASSFTSGAPDTQYF.